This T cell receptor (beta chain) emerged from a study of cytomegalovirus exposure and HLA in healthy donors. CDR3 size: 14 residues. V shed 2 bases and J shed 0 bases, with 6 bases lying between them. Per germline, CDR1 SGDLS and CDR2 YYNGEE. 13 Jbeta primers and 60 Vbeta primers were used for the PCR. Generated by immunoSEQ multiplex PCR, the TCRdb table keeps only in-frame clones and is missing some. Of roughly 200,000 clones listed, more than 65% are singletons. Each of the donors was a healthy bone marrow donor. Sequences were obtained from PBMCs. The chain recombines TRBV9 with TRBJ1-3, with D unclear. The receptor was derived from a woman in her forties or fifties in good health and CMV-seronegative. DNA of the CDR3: TGTGCCAGCAGCGTTGGGCCCTCTGGAAACACCATATATTTT. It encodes CASSVGPSGNTIYF.